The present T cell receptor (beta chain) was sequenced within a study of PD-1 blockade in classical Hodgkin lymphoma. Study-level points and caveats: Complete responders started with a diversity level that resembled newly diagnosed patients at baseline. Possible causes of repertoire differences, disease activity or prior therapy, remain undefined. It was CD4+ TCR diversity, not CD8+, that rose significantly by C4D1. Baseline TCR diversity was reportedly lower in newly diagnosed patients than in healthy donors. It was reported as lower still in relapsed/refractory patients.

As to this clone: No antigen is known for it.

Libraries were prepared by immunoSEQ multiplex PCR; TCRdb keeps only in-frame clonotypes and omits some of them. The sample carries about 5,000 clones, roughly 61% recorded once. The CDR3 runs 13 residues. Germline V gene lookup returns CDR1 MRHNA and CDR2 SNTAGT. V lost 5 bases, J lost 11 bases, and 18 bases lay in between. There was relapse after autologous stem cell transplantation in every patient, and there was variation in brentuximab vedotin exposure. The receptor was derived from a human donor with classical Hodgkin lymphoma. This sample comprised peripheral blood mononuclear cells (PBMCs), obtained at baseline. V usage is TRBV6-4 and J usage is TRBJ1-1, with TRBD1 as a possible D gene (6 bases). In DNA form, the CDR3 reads TGTGCCAGCAGTCACGAAGAGGGGGGCGGGGCTTTCTTT. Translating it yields CASSHEEGGGAFF.